These 18 T cell receptor beta chains share one sample of origin, sequenced in a study of blood T cell repertoires in COVID-19. Some clones are missing from TCRdb's copy, which holds only in-frame ones; the method was immunoSEQ multiplex PCR. The table includes 230,000 or so clones, around 90% detected once. Specimen: PBMCs or T cells enriched from blood (not recorded which). Receptors originate from a woman in her twenties or thirties who had recovered from COVID-19.

The J gene is TRBJ1-1, the V gene TRBV2; D may be TRBD1 (5 bases). CDR3 length: 13 residues. The germline CDR1 and CDR2 sequences are SNHLY and FYNNEI. Between the trimmed V and J ends, which lost 6 bases and 3 bases, there was a span of 11 bases. The CDR3, as DNA: TGTGCCAGCAGGACCGGGACTTACACTGAAGCTTTCTTT. It specifies CASRTGTYTEAFF.

The genes are TRBV12-5 and TRBJ2-2, with D possibly being TRBD1 (6 bases). Germline V gives CDR1 LGHNT, CDR2 FRNRAP. CDR3 length: 15 residues. Deletions cut 6 bases from V and 3 bases from J, with 14 bases between. The CDR3 spells CASGKQQGDTGELFF. CDR3 bases: TGTGCTAGTGGCAAGCAACAGGGCGACACCGGGGAGCTGTTTTTT.

V and J are TRBV7-9 and TRBJ1-2; unclear D gene. V dropped 5 bases and J dropped 4 bases, with 20 bases sitting between them. Germline V CDR1 and CDR2: SEHNR, FQNEAQ (reference sequence). The CDR3 is 16 residues long. CDR3: CASSPGRPPGIYGYTF. In DNA form, the CDR3 reads TGTGCCAGCAGCCCGGGAAGGCCGCCGGGCATCTATGGCTACACCTTC.

The table lists this clone with a count of one. The chain is built from TRBV6-1 and TRBJ2-7; 7 bases map to TRBD1. The trim removed 1 base at V and 5 bases at J, leaving 5 bases unmatched. CDR3 size: 14 residues. CDR1 is MNHNS, CDR2 SASEGT, per germline. The chain's CDR3 is CASSEGGQFNEQYF. CDR3 DNA: TGTGCCAGCAGTGAAGGGGGACAGTTCAACGAGCAGTACTTC.

The rearrangement joins TRBV7-9 to TRBJ1-1; 9 bases line up with TRBD1. This CDR3 comprises 16 residues. Germline CDR1 SEHNR, CDR2 FQNEAQ (reference sequence). Losses at the gene ends were 6 bases for V and 3 bases for J; bases not matched to a gene: 11. The CDR3: CASRAGGTGRYTEAFF. CDR3 nucleotide sequence: TGTGCCAGCAGGGCCGGCGGGACAGGGAGGTACACTGAAGCTTTCTTT.

The rearrangement joins TRBV7-8 to TRBJ1-2; D ambiguous. CDR1 SGHVS and CDR2 FQNEAQ come from the germline V gene. The CDR3 has 14 residues. V lost 5 bases, J lost 2 bases, and 12 bases lay in between. The CDR3 coding sequence is TGTGCCAGCAGCATCCGGACGGGAAACTATGGCTACACCTTC. Amino acids: CASSIRTGNYGYTF.

The chain couples TRBV10-3 to TRBJ2-2; 11 bases match TRBD1. The ends lost 4 bases at V and 3 bases at J; junction bases unmatched: 4. CDR3 length: 16 amino acids. Germline V CDR1 and CDR2: ENHRY, SYGVKD. The CDR3 DNA reads TGTGCCATCAGTGGGACAGGGGGCGCGGACACCGGGGAGCTGTTTTTT. Its translation: CAISGTGGADTGELFF.

This chain links TRBV6-2 or TRBV6-3 with TRBJ2-7; no definite D call. V gave up 4 bases and J gave up 5 bases, with 12 bases separating them. The CDR3 covers 13 residues. Germline V gene sequence: CDR1 MNHEY, CDR2 SVGEGT. CDR3 bases: TGTGCCAGCAGTTCCACCACTAACCACGAGCAGTACTTC. Protein: CASSSTTNHEQYF.

The chain recombines TRBV11-3 with TRBJ2-5; TRBD1 matches 8 bases. CDR3 length: 14 residues. CDR1 is SGHNT and CDR2 is YENEEA in the germline V gene. Trimming at V came to 4 bases and at J to 4 bases, leaving 5 bases not matched to a gene. CDR3 in DNA: TGTGCCAGCAGCTCAACAGGGGGGTCAGAGACCCAGTACTTC. This gives the protein CASSSTGGSETQYF.

The chain recombines TRBV6-4 with TRBJ1-1, with D possibly being TRBD1 (6 bases). This CDR3 spans 14 amino acids. V was shortened by 5 bases and J by 3 bases, with 13 bases between the two germline ends. CDR1 is MRHNA, CDR2 SNTAGT, per germline. The CDR3 sequence: CASSITRTDTEAFF. DNA for the CDR3: TGTGCCAGCAGTATTACGAGGACAGACACTGAAGCTTTCTTT.

The chain uses TRBV5-1 and TRBJ2-2; 10 bases match TRBD1. The CDR3 spans 17 residues. Germline values: CDR1 SGHRS, CDR2 YFSETQ. V was pared by 1 base and J by 4 bases, with 7 bases of the junction left unmatched. The CDR3 DNA reads TGCGCCAGCAGCTTGCCACCGGGACAGGGGTTCACCGGGGAGCTGTTTTTT. This encodes CASSLPPGQGFTGELFF.

This sequence joins TRBV7-8 and TRBJ2-1; D not certain. The germline V gene has CDR1 SGHVS and CDR2 FQNEAQ. The CDR3 contains 13 residues. Trimming shortened V by 1 base and J by 3 bases, and 4 bases separated the two germline ends. The CDR3: CASSLDNYNEQFF. CDR3 DNA: TGTGCCAGCAGCTTAGATAACTACAATGAGCAGTTCTTC.

The CDR3, as DNA: TGCGCCAGCAGCTCGGGTGGAGGACAGGGAGGCGAGCAGTACTTC. This gives the protein CASSSGGGQGGEQYF. The chain has TRBV5-1 and TRBJ2-7; 8 nucleotides line up with TRBD1. The CDR3 runs 15 residues. Germline V gene data show CDR1 as SGHRS and CDR2 as YFSETQ. With 3 bases clipped from V and 6 bases from J, the junction kept 11 bases outside the gene matches.

This clone was counted between two and nine times. The rearrangement joins TRBV5-6 to TRBJ1-1; weak D call: TRBD1 (5 bases). Germline V lookup: CDR1 SGHDT, CDR2 YYEEEE. This CDR3 region has 11 residues. V was clipped by 1 base and J by 7 bases, with 5 bases between them. The CDR3 loop is CASSLTGEAFF. The CDR3 nucleotides read TGTGCCAGCAGCTTGACAGGTGAAGCTTTCTTT.

The chain joins TRBV13 to TRBJ2-3; the match to TRBD2 covers 8 bases. The CDR3 runs 15 residues. CDR1 PRHDT and CDR2 FYEKMQ come from the germline V gene (reference sequence). The junction had 6 bases not matched to a gene; V was cut back by 5 bases and J by 2 bases. The CDR3 loop is CASSHRAGDTDTQYF. CDR3 bases: TGTGCCAGCAGCCATAGAGCGGGGGACACAGATACGCAGTATTTT.

V is TRBV19 and J is TRBJ2-7, with TRBD1 identical over 7 bases. The CDR3 is made up of 15 amino acids. Germline CDR1 and CDR2: LNHDA and SQIVND (reference sequence). Losses at the gene ends were 1 base for V and 2 bases for J; bases not matched to a gene: 5. CDR3 bases: TGTGCCAGTAGTATAGTGGGCGACAGGGCCTACGAGCAGTACTTC. Translation gives CASSIVGDRAYEQYF.

The chain employs TRBV12-3 or TRBV12-4 and TRBJ1-2; D might be TRBD1 (5 bases). This CDR3 has 13 residues. The germline V and J ends were trimmed by 4 bases and 8 bases, with 14 bases remaining between them. CDR3 in amino acids: CASSSKGRGGYTF. In DNA, the CDR3 is TGTGCCAGCAGTTCGAAGGGGAGGGGAGGCTACACCTTC.

This rearrangement joins TRBV27 to TRBJ2-1; 9 bases fit TRBD1. CDR3 length: 17 amino acids. Germline V gene lookup returns CDR1 MNHEY and CDR2 SMNVEV (reference sequence). The J segment lost 6 bases and the V segment lost 3 bases, leaving 12 bases of the junction unmatched. The CDR3 is CASSFQLGQGSGNEQFF. The CDR3 nucleotides are TGTGCCAGCAGTTTTCAGCTTGGACAGGGGTCAGGCAATGAGCAGTTCTTC.